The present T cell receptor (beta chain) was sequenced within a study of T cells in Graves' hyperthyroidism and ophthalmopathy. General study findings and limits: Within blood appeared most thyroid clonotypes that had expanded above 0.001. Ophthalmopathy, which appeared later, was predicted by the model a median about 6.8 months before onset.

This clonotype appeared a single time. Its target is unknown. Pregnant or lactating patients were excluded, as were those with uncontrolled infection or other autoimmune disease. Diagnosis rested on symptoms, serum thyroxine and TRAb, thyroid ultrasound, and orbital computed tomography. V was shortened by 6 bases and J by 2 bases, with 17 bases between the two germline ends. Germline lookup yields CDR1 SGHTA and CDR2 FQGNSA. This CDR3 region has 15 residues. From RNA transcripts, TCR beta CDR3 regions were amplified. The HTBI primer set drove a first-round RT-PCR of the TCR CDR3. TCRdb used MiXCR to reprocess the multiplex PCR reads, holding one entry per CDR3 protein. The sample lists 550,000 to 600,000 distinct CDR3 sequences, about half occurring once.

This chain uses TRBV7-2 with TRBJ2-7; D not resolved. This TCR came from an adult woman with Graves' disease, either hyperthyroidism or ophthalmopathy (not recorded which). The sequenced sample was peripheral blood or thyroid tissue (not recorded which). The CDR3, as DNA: TGTGCCAGCAGTTACCGGGTCTCCGAAACCTACGAGCAGTACTTC. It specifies CASSYRVSETYEQYF.